The following is a TCR beta chain sequence with its context. Its specificity is not known. The CDR3 contains 15 residues. With 3 bases clipped from V and 3 bases from J, the junction kept 8 bases outside the gene matches. CDR1 is MDHEN, CDR2 SYDVKM, per germline. The record originates from a study of CD8 T cells in Susac syndrome. Study details: Patients with Susac syndrome, at blood draw, were therapy-naive, on corticosteroids, or on intravenous immunoglobulin alone.

Reverse transcription used about 0.45 to 1 ug RNA and random hexamers. In TCRdb, the immunoSEQ multiplex PCR reads were re-called with MiXCR into one record per CDR3 protein. The table records nearly 25,000 distinct CDR3 sequences, 93% of them present only once. TEMRA cells were FACS-enriched, while CD8+ and CD4+ T cells were negatively isolated. Points from the study as a whole: The authors found around 17 Susac-specific public clones in total CD8+ repertoires and roughly five in CD8+ TEMRA repertoires. Peak Susac CD8+ clonal expansion was seen in TEMRA cells and active patients.

This chain connects TRBV28 to TRBJ2-7, with 7 bases lining up with TRBD1. This TCR derives from a human donor with Susac syndrome. The sample was CD8+ T cells from PBMCs. The CDR3 here is CASSFAGTEIYEQYF. In DNA, the CDR3 is TGTGCCAGCAGTTTCGCCGGGACAGAAATCTACGAGCAGTACTTC.